This T cell receptor beta chain was recorded in a study of blood T cell repertoires in COVID-19. Study-wide context: Samples taken during acute and convalescent COVID-19 were collected in the United States, Italy and Spain.

The CDR3 extends over 15 amino acids. V dropped 5 bases and J dropped 0; count of bases not matched to a gene: 3. Germline loops: CDR1 SGHTA, CDR2 FQGTGA. About this clone itself: The sample holds other DNA sequences that translate to the same CDR3.

In the source study's methods: Nucleated cell number was recorded as an estimate derived from reference gene primer amplification. Only in-frame clones appear in the TCRdb table, and some are missing; sequencing was by immunoSEQ multiplex PCR. V and J calls and clone size are those listed in that table; D and trimming were worked out from the DNA. The sample lists roughly 200,000 clones; under 85% were seen once. Sequencing input: peripheral blood. This clonotype was sampled from a woman aged 80 or over with COVID-19, enrolled during active disease. The rearrangement uses TRBV7-3 and TRBJ2-3; 9 bases agree with TRBD1. The CDR3 coding sequence is TGTGCCAGCAGCGCGACAGGGGGTAGCACAGATACGCAGTATTTT. It specifies CASSATGGSTDTQYF.